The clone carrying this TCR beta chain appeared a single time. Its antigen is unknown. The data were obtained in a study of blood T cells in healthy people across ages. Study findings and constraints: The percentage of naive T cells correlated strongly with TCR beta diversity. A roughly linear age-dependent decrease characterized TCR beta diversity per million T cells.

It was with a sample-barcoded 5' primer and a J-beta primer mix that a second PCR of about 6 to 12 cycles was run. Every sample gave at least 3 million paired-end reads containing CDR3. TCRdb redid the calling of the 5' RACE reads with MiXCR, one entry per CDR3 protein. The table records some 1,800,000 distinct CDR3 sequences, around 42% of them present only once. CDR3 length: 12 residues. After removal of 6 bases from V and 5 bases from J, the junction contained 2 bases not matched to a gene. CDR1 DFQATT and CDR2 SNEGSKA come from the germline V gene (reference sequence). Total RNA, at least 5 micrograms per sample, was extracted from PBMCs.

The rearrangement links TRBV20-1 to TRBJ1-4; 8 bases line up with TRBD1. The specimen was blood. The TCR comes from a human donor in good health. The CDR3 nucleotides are TGCAGTGCATGGACAGGGAATGAAAAACTGTTTTTT. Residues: CSAWTGNEKLFF.